Sequencing of this T cell receptor beta chain was carried out in a study of PD-1 blockade in classical Hodgkin lymphoma. With regard to this clone: The antigen is not known.

Whole-study results and caveats: The CD4+ diversity rise by C4D1 was clearest in complete responders. Some patients began nivolumab under 1 year after ASCT. These patients were excluded from later analyses.

Autologous stem cell transplantation was followed by relapse in every patient, and brentuximab vedotin exposure varied. The germline CDR1 and CDR2 sequences are SGHKS and YYEKEE (reference sequence). The V gene end was trimmed by 4 bases and the J gene end by 5 bases; junction bases not matched to a gene: 10. CDR3 size: 17 residues. Libraries were prepared by immunoSEQ multiplex PCR; TCRdb keeps only in-frame clonotypes and omits some of them. The repertoire has about 97,000 clones, over 80% of them found once; the top ten carry approximately 12%. The rearrangement uses TRBV5-5 and TRBJ2-2, with 11 positions matching TRBD2. Here the sequenced sample was peripheral blood mononuclear cells (PBMCs), taken at baseline. This clonotype originated in a human donor with classical Hodgkin lymphoma. The CDR3 region is CASSPGLAARGTGELFF. The CDR3 DNA sequence: TGTGCCAGCAGCCCGGGACTAGCGGCCCGGGGGACCGGGGAGCTGTTTTTT. The complete variable domain, with remaining parts taken from reference TRBV5-5 and TRBJ2-2, reads DAGVTQSPTHLIKTRGQQVTLRCSPISGHKSVSWYQQVLGQGPQFIFQYYEKEERGRGNFPDRFSARQFPNYSSELNVNALLLGDSALYLCASSPGLAARGTGELFFGEGSRLTVL.